The clone carrying this T cell receptor beta chain was counted only a few times. The antigen remains unidentified. This sample is part of a study of CD8 T cells in ankylosing spondylitis. This CDR3 has 17 residues. Germline V gives CDR1 ENHRY, CDR2 SYGVKD. V dropped 0 bases and J dropped 1 base, with 15 bases sitting between them. Findings of the study overall: For ankylosing spondylitis blood, a TCR beta motif of 7 or 8 highly homologous variants appeared characteristic.

TCRdb processed the 5' RACE reads anew with MiXCR; each CDR3 protein has one entry. The repertoire holds about 220,000 distinct CDR3 sequences, with approximately 7.4% as singletons. Sequenced input: blood, either unsorted or a sorted T cell fraction (not recorded which). The chain carries TRBV10-3 and TRBJ1-2, with D hard to call. The TCR was taken from a male donor with ankylosing spondylitis. CDR3 coding DNA: TGTGCCATCAGTGAGTCCGTCAGGACGACTGATAACTATGGCTACACCTTC. Translation: CAISESVRTTDNYGYTF.